This TCR beta chain originates from a study of cytomegalovirus exposure and HLA in healthy donors. Study overall: Sequencing of about 179 million T cells in an earlier analysis found 100 million to 140 million unique TCR beta sequences.

This clone has only one observation. What it recognizes is unknown. The germline gives CDR1 MNHNY, CDR2 SVGAGI (reference sequence). Unmatched junction bases numbered 4, after V lost 3 bases and J lost 0 bases. The CDR3 is made up of 15 amino acids. Primers for the PCR totalled 60 Vbeta and 13 Jbeta. TCRdb's table, derived via immunoSEQ multiplex PCR, lists solely in-frame clones and lacks some. The top ten clones hold approximately 4.2% of a sample with roughly 65,000 clones, about four fifths of them seen once. Study outcomes and limitations: High specificity and sensitivity for cytomegalovirus status were reported for the classifier. A later analysis associated 15,000 or so TCR beta sequences with HLA alleles at a 0.05 false discovery rate. Several of the most significant clusters appeared, in a later analysis, to be linked to common viral pathogens.

The chain employs TRBV6-6 and TRBJ1-1, with TRBD1 identical over 7 bases. The receptor was isolated from a woman aged 25 to 39 in good health and CMV-seronegative. Sequencing input: PBMCs. CDR3 protein: CASSYTGQMNTEAFF. DNA of the CDR3: TGTGCCAGCAGTTATACGGGACAGATGAACACTGAAGCTTTCTTT.